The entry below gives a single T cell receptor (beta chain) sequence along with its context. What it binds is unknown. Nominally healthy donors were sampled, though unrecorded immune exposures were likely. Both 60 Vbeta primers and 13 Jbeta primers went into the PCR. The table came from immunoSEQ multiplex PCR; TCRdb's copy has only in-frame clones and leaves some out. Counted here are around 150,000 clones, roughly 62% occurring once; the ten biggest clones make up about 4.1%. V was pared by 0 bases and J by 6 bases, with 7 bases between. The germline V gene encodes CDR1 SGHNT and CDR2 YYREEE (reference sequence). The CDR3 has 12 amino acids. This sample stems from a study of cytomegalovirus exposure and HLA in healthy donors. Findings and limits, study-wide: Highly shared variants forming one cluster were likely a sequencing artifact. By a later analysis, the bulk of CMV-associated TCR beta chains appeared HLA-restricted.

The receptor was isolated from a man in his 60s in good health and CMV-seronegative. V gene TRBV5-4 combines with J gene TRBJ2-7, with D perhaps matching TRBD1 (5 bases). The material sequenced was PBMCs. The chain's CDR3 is CASSLAGIEQYF. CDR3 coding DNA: TGTGCCAGCAGCTTGGCAGGGATCGAGCAGTACTTC.